This T cell receptor beta chain derives from a study of post-analysis software for immune sequencing data. For the study at large: The disease courses spanned relapsing-remitting, secondary progressive and progressive-relapsing forms of multiple sclerosis. General study points: A few TRBV segments (TRBV5-6, TRBV5-1 and TRBV20-1 among them) occurred more frequently in patients than in controls.

TCR beta cDNA libraries had unique molecular identifiers. Each batch of roughly 0.9 to 10 million T cells produced roughly 450,000 cDNA molecules. TCRdb re-called the PCR reads through MiXCR, storing one row per CDR3 protein. This table holds 350,000 to 500,000 distinct CDR3 sequences, 30% to 45% found once. This clonotype appeared a few times. Its antigen is not identified. Trimming shortened V by 0 bases and J by 9 bases, and 12 bases separated the two germline ends. Germline V CDR1 and CDR2: MNHEY, SMNVEV (reference sequence). The CDR3 spans 14 residues. What was sequenced was blood. The V call is TRBV27, the J call TRBJ2-1; D gene ambiguous. The TCR was taken from a girl aged 2-9 years with multiple sclerosis. CDR3 DNA: TGTGCCAGCAGTTTATCAAGGCCAGTGAGTGAGCAGTTCTTC. Translated, it gives CASSLSRPVSEQFF.